The TCR beta chain described here comes from a study of T cells in Graves' hyperthyroidism and ophthalmopathy. General observations from the study: Most expanded thyroid clonotypes above 0.001 recurred in blood.

This clonotype was observed a few times. Its target is not known. Trimming pared 5 bases from V and 0 bases from J, leaving 8 bases between. This CDR3 spans 14 amino acids. The germline V gene encodes CDR1 KGHDR and CDR2 SFDVKD. There were TCR beta CDR3 regions amplified from RNA transcripts. HTBI primers were used for first-round RT-PCR of the TCR CDR3. TCRdb processed the multiplex PCR reads anew with MiXCR; each CDR3 protein has one entry. This sample has about 560,000 distinct CDR3 sequences, with 16% found just once. Patients were aged 18 to 65, had disease duration under 2 months, and had newly diagnosed hyperthyroidism. The study based diagnoses on clinical symptoms, serum thyroxine and TRAb, thyroid ultrasound and orbital computed tomography. Fresh peripheral blood, roughly 9.3 ml, was the source of the PBMCs.

This clonotype was obtained from a woman under 30 with Graves' hyperthyroidism. The sequencing input was blood. The chain carries TRBV24-1 and TRBJ2-3; possibly TRBD1 for D (5 bases). The CDR3 bases are TGTGCCACCAGTGCTGGGGCTAGCACAGATACGCAGTATTTT. It codes for CATSAGASTDTQYF.